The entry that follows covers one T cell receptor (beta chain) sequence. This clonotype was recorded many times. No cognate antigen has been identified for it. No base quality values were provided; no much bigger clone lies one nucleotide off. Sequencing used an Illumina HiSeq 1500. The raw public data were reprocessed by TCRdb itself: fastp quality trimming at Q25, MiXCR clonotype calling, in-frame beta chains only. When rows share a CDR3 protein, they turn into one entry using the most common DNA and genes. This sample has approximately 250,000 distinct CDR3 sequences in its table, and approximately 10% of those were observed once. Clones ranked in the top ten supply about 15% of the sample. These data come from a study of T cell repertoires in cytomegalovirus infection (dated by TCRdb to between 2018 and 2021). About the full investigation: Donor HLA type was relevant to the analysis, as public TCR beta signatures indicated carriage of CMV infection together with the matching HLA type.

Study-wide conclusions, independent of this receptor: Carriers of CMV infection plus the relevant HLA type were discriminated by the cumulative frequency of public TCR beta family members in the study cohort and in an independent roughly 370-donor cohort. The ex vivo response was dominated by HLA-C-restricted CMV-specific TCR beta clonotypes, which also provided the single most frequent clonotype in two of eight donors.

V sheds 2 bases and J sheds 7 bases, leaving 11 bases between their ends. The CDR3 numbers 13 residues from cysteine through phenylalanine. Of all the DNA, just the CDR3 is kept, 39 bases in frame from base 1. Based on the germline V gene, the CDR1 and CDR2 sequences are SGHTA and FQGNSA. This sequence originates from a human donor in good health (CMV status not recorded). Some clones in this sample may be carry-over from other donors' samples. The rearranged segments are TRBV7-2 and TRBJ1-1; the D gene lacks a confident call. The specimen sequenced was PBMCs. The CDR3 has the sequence CASSLRNVGEAFF. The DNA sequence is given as TGTGCCAGCAGCTTAAGGAACGTCGGTGAAGCTTTCTTT.